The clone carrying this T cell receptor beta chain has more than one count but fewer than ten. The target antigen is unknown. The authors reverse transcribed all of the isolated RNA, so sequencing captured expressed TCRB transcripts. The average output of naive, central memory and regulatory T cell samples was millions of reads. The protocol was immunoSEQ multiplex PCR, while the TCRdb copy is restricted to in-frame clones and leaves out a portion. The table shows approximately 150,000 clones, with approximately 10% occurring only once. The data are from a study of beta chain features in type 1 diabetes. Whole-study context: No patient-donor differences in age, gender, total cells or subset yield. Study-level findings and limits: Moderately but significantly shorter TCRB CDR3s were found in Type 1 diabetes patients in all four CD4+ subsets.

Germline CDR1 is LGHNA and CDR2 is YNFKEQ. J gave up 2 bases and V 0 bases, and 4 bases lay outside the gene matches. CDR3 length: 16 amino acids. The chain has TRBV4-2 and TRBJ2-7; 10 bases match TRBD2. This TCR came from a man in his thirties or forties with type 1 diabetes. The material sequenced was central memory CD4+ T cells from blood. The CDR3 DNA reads TGTGCCAGCAGCCAAGACGGAGCGGGGGGGGCCTACGAGCAGTACTTC. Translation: CASSQDGAGGAYEQYF.